This is a list of T cell receptor beta chains from one sample in a study of blood T cell repertoires in COVID-19. The protocol was immunoSEQ multiplex PCR, while the TCRdb copy is restricted to in-frame clones and leaves out a portion. The sample includes some 360,000 clones, 80% to 90% seen only once; the top ten take approximately 2.4%. The sequenced sample consisted of peripheral blood. The receptor source for this set is a woman between 55 and 75 years old with COVID-19, enrolled during active disease. Each CDR3 is given with its conserved first and last residue. Each record gives: D gene, V gene, clone size, J gene, CDR3 protein, CDR3 DNA. A D gene is named only where the DNA matches it firmly. Clone size, where shown, is once, few, many, or a class for clones that have expanded.

-	TRBV24-1	once	TRBJ1-5	CATSVGQGIGQPQHF	TGTGCCACCAGTGTGGGGCAGGGGATTGGGCAGCCCCAGCATTTT
TRBD1	TRBV10-3	-	TRBJ1-6	CAISARTGSSYNSPLHF	TGTGCCATCAGTGCTCGGACAGGGAGCTCCTATAATTCACCCCTCCACTTT
-	TRBV18	once	TRBJ1-2	CASSPAENNYGYTF	TGTGCCAGCTCACCAGCAGAAAATAACTATGGCTACACCTTC
-	TRBV15	-	TRBJ1-5	CATSSRSLSNQPQHF	TGTGCCACCAGCTCGCGGAGTCTCAGCAATCAGCCCCAGCATTTT
-	TRBV4-2	-	TRBJ1-3	CASSQEGVAYSGNTIYF	TGTGCCAGCAGCCAAGAAGGAGTGGCTTACTCTGGAAACACCATATATTTT
TRBD1	TRBV25-1	-	TRBJ1-4	CASMGYDRGIIKLEKLFF	TGTGCCAGCATGGGATACGACAGGGGAATAATAAAGTTGGAAAAACTGTTTTTT
-	TRBV28	-	TRBJ2-7	CASRGRTDYEQYF	TGTGCCAGCAGGGGCCGAACCGATTACGAGCAGTACTTC
TRBD1	TRBV5-1	-	TRBJ1-3	CASSVGQGPGNTIYF	TGCGCCAGCAGCGTGGGACAGGGGCCTGGAAACACCATATATTTT
-	TRBV2	-	TRBJ2-5	CASIVGLLYQETQYF	TGTGCCAGCATAGTAGGACTACTCTATCAAGAGACCCAGTACTTC
TRBD1	TRBV10-3	-	TRBJ1-1	CAISGQGGGTEAFF	TGTGCCATCAGCGGACAGGGTGGGGGCACTGAAGCTTTCTTT
-	TRBV7-6	-	TRBJ2-1	CASGAGHEQFF	TGTGCCAGCGGTGCGGGGCATGAGCAGTTCTTC
-	TRBV7-9	few	TRBJ1-2	CASSSQARNYGYTF	TGTGCCAGCAGCTCCCAGGCCCGCAACTATGGCTACACCTTC
TRBD1	TRBV15	-	TRBJ1-4	CATSRDRGLSEKLFF	TGTGCCACCAGCAGAGACAGGGGGCTCAGTGAAAAACTGTTTTTT
-	TRBV21-1	-	TRBJ2-3	CASSKNRLRCADTQYF	TGTGCCAGCAGCAAAAATCGGCTCAGGTGCGCGGATACGCAGTATTTT
-	TRBV7-3	-	TRBJ2-1	CASSLLSGEYNEQFF	TGTGCCAGCAGCTTATTGTCCGGGGAGTACAATGAGCAGTTCTTC
TRBD1	TRBV4-1	-	TRBJ1-6	CASSQTGTQAPLHF	TGCGCCAGCAGCCAGACAGGGACCCAGGCGCCCCTCCACTTT
-	TRBV14	-	TRBJ2-7	CASSQRGNEQYF	TGTGCCAGCAGCCAAAGGGGGAACGAGCAGTACTTC
TRBD1	TRBV5-1	-	TRBJ1-1	CASSSGQTESEAFF	TGCGCCAGCAGCTCGGGACAGACCGAGAGTGAAGCTTTCTTT
TRBD1	TRBV6-5	-	TRBJ1-1	CASSYLGQSPEAFF	TGTGCCAGCAGTTACCTGGGACAGTCTCCTGAAGCTTTCTTT
TRBD1	TRBV7-2	-	TRBJ2-7	CASSLGGQAISYEQYF	TGTGCCAGCAGCTTAGGTGGACAGGCGATATCCTACGAGCAGTACTTC
-	TRBV19	-	TRBJ1-4	CASSVQASGEKLFF	TGTGCCAGTAGTGTACAGGCGTCCGGAGAAAAACTGTTTTTT
TRBD1	TRBV10-1	-	TRBJ2-5	CASSGQGRETQYF	TGCGCCAGCAGTGGACAGGGAAGGGAGACCCAGTACTTC
-	TRBV23-1	-	TRBJ1-1	CASSQFYQSNTEAFF	TGCGCCAGCAGTCAATTCTACCAAAGTAACACTGAAGCTTTCTTT
-	TRBV7-9	once	TRBJ1-2	CASSLVGEFTNYGYTF	TGTGCCAGCAGCTTAGTTGGGGAGTTTACTAACTATGGCTACACCTTC
TRBD1	TRBV2	once	TRBJ1-4	CASGRDRTWSNEKLFF	TGTGCCAGCGGCCGGGACAGGACCTGGAGTAATGAAAAACTGTTTTTT
-	TRBV4-1	-	TRBJ2-3	CASSKGGGESTDTQYF	TGCGCCAGCAGCAAAGGAGGCGGGGAGAGCACAGATACGCAGTATTTT
-	TRBV5-4	-	TRBJ1-3	CASSLAAGAGNTIYF	TGTGCCAGCAGCTTGGCTGCAGGGGCTGGAAACACCATATATTTT
-	TRBV6-5	-	TRBJ1-5	CASTTGGTQPQHF	TGTGCCAGCACCACGGGGGGTACTCAGCCCCAGCATTTT
-	TRBV7-6	-	TRBJ2-2	CASSLVLNTGELFF	TGTGCCAGCAGCTTAGTCCTGAACACCGGGGAGCTGTTTTTT
TRBD1	TRBV7-3	-	TRBJ1-1	CASSPTAGGNTEAFF	TGTGCCAGCAGCCCAACGGCAGGGGGGAACACTGAAGCTTTCTTT
-	TRBV3-1/TRBV3-2	-	TRBJ1-1	CASSQIGVNTEAFF	TGTGCCAGCAGCCAAATAGGGGTGAACACTGAAGCTTTCTTT
-	TRBV10-1	-	TRBJ2-5	CASSANQETQYF	TGCGCCAGCAGCGCGAACCAAGAGACCCAGTACTTC
TRBD2	TRBV28	once	TRBJ2-2	CASSPPRTSGGRRNTGELFF	TGTGCCAGCAGTCCCCCCCGGACTAGCGGGGGTCGGAGAAACACCGGGGAGCTGTTTTTT
-	TRBV29-1	-	TRBJ2-3	CSVEELNTQYF	TGCAGCGTTGAAGAGTTAAATACGCAGTATTTT
-	TRBV4-1	-	TRBJ2-4	CASSQAGGLSLAKNIQYF	TGCGCCAGCAGCCAAGCTGGCGGACTAAGCCTAGCCAAAAACATTCAGTACTTC
-	TRBV11-2	once	TRBJ2-5	CASSLRRGGETQYF	TGTGCCAGCAGCTTAAGGAGGGGGGGAGAGACCCAGTACTTC
TRBD1	TRBV24-1	-	TRBJ1-5	CATSGSGGAEQPQHF	TGTGCCACCAGTGGTTCAGGGGGCGCAGAACAGCCCCAGCATTTT
-	TRBV10-1	-	TRBJ2-3	CASSEGGLPTSTDTQYF	TGCGCCAGCAGTGAGGGCGGATTGCCGACTAGCACAGATACGCAGTATTTT
-	TRBV19	-	TRBJ1-4	CASRFESRPNEKLFF	TGTGCCAGTAGATTCGAATCCAGGCCAAATGAAAAACTGTTTTTT
-	TRBV10-3	-	TRBJ2-5	CATVSEETQYF	TGTGCCACCGTTAGTGAAGAGACCCAGTACTTC
-	TRBV6-5	-	TRBJ2-3	CASSFSGAHRSTQYF	TGTGCCAGCAGTTTCTCGGGGGCTCACAGAAGTACGCAGTATTTT
TRBD1	TRBV4-1	-	TRBJ1-5	CASSPGQGGKPQHF	TGCGCCAGCAGCCCAGGACAGGGTGGGAAGCCCCAGCATTTT
-	TRBV19	-	TRBJ1-5	CASSIREGNQPQHF	TGTGCCAGTAGTATCAGGGAAGGCAATCAGCCCCAGCATTTT
-	TRBV5-6	-	TRBJ1-1	CASRLGNTEAFF	TGTGCCAGCAGACTTGGGAACACTGAAGCTTTCTTT
-	TRBV5-1	-	TRBJ2-3	CASSSGSRGTDTQYF	TGCGCCAGCAGCTCGGGGTCGCGAGGCACAGATACGCAGTATTTT
-	TRBV30	-	TRBJ1-6	CAWTRGNSDSPLHF	TGTGCCTGGACTAGGGGCAATAGTGACTCACCCCTCCACTTT